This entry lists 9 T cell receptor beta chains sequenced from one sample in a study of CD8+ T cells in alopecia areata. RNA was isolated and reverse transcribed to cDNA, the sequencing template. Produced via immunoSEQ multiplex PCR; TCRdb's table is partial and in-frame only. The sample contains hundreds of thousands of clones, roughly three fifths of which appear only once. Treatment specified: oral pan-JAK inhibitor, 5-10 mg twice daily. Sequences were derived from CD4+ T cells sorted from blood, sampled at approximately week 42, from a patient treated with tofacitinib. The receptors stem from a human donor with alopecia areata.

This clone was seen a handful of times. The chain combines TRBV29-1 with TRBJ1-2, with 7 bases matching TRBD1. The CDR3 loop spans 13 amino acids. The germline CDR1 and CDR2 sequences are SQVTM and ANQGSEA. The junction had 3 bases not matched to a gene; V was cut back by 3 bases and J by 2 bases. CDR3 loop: CSVETGWNYGYTF. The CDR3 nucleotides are TGCAGCGTTGAGACAGGGTGGAACTATGGCTACACCTTC. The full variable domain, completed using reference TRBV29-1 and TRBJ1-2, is SAVISQKPSRDICQRGTSLTIQCQVDSQVTMMFWYRQQPGQSLTLIATANQGSEATYESGFVIDKFPISRPNLTFSTLTVSNMSPEDSSIYLCSVETGWNYGYTFGSGTRLTVV.

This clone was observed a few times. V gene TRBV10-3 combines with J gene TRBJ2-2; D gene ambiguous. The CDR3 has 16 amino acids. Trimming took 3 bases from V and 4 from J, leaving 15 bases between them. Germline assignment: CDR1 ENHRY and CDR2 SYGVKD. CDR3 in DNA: TGTGCCATCAGTGATATCATGGGGTCAGTCACCGGGGAGCTGTTTTTT. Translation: CAISDIMGSVTGELFF.

CDR3 loop: CSVVGAGTAFYGYTF. The CDR3 DNA follows: TGCAGCGTTGTGGGGGCCGGGACGGCCTTCTATGGCTACACCTTC. The rearrangement joins TRBV29-1 to TRBJ1-2; a weak D match, TRBD1 (6 bases). V was cut by 4 bases and J by 4 bases, with 19 bases left in between. The CDR3 extends over 15 amino acids. Per germline, CDR1 SQVTM and CDR2 ANQGSEA.

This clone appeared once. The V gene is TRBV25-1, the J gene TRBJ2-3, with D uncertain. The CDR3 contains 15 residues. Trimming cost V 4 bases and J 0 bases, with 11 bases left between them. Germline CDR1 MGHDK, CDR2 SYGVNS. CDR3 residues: CASSASYSSTDTQYF. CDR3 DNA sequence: TGTGCCAGCAGTGCCAGCTACTCTAGCACAGATACGCAGTATTTT.

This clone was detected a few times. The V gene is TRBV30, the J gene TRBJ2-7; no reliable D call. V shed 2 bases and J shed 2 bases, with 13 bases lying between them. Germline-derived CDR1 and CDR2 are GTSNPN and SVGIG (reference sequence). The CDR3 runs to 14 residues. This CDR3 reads CAWSSAESPYEQYF. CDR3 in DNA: TGTGCCTGGAGTAGCGCCGAATCCCCCTACGAGCAGTACTTC.

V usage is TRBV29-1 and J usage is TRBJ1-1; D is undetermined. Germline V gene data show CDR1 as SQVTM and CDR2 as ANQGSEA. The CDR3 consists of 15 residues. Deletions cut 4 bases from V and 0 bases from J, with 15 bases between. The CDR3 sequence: CSVGRIRNLNTEAFF. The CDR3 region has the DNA TGCAGCGTTGGACGGATTAGGAATTTGAACACTGAAGCTTTCTTT.

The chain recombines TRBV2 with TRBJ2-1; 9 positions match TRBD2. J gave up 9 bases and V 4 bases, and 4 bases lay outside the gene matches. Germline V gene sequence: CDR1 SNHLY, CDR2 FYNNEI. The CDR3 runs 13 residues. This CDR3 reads CASSGLAESEQFF. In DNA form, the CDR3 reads TGTGCCAGCAGTGGACTAGCGGAGAGTGAGCAGTTCTTC.

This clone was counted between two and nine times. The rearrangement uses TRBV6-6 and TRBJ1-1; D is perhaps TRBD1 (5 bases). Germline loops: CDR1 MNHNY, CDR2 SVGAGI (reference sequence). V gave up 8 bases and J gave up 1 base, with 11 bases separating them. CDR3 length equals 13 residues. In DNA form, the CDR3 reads TGTGCCAGCGAGTGGGGGGGGAACACTGAAGCTTTCTTT. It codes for CASEWGGNTEAFF.

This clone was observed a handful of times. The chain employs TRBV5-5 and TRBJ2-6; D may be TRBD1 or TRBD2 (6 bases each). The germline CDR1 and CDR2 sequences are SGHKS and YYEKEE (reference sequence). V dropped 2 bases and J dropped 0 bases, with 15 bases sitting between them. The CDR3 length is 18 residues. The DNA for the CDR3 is TGTGCCAGCAGCTTTGCCCCTCGGGGGCACTCTGGGGCCAACGTCCTGACTTTC. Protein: CASSFAPRGHSGANVLTF.